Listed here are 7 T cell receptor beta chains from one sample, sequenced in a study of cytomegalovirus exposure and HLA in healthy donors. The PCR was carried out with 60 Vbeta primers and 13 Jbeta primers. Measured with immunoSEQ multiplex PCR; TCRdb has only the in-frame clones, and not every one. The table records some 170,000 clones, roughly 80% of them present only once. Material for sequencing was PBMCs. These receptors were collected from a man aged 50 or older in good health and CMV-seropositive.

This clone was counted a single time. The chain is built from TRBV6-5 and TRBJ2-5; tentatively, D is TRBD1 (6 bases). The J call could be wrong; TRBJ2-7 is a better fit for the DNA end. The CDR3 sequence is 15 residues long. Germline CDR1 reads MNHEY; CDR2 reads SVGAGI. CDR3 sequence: CASSYSGAVLYEQYF. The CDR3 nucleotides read TGTGCCAGCAGTTACTCGGGGGCGGTCCTCTACGAGCAGTACTTC.

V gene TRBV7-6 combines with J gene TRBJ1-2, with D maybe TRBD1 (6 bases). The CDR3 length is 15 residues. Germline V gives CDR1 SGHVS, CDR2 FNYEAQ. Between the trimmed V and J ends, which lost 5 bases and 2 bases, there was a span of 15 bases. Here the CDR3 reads CASSPEDRVNYGYTF. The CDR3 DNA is TGTGCCAGCAGCCCAGAGGACAGAGTGAACTATGGCTACACCTTC.

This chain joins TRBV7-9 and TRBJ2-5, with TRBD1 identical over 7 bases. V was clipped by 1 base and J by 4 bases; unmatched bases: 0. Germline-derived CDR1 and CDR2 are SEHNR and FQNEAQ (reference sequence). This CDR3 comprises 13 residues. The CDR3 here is CASSLGTGETQYF. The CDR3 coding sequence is TGTGCCAGCAGCTTAGGGACAGGAGAGACCCAGTACTTC.

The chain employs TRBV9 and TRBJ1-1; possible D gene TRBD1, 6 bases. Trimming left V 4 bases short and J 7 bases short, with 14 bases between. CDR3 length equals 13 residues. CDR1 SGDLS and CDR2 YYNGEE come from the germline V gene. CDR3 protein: CASSPTGQLEAFF. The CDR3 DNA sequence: TGTGCCAGCAGCCCAACAGGACAGCTTGAAGCTTTCTTT.

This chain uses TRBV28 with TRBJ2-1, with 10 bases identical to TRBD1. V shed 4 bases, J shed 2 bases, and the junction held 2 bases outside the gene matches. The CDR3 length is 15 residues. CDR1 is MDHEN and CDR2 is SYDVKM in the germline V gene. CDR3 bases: TGTGCCAGCAGTTCCGGACAGGGGGCCTACAATGAGCAGTTCTTC. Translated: CASSSGQGAYNEQFF. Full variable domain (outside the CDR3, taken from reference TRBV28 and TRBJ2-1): DVKVTQSSRYLVKRTGEKVFLECVQDMDHENMFWYRQDPGLGLRLIYFSYDVKMKEKGDIPEGYSVSREKKERFSLILESASTNQTSMYLCASSSGQGAYNEQFFGPGTRLTVL.

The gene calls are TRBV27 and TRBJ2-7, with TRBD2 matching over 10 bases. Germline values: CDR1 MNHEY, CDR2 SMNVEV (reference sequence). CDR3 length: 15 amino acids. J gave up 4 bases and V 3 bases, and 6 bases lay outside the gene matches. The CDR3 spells CASSFGLADHYEQYF. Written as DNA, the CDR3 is TGTGCCAGCAGTTTTGGACTAGCGGATCATTACGAGCAGTACTTC.

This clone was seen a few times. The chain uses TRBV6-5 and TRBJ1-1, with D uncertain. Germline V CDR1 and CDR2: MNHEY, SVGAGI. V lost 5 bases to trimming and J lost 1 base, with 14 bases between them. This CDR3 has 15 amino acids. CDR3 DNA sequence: TGTGCCAGCAGTCCCCGGGAAGGCGGGAACACTGAAGCTTTCTTT. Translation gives CASSPREGGNTEAFF.